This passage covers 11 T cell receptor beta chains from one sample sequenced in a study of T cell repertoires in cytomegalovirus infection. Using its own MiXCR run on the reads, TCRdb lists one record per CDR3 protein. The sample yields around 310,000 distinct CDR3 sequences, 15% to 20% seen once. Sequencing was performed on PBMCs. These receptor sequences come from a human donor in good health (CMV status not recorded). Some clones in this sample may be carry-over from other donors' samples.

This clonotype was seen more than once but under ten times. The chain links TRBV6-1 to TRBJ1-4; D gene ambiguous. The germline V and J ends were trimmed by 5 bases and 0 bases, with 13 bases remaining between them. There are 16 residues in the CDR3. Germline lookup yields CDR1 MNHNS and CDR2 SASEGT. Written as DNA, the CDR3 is TGTGCCAGCAGTTTGGACGCGAGCGCAACTAATGAAAAACTGTTTTTT. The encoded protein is CASSLDASATNEKLFF.

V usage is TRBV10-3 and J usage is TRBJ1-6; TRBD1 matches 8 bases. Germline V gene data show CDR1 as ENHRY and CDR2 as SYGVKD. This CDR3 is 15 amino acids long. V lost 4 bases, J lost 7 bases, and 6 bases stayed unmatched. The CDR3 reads CAISVRQGMNSPLHF. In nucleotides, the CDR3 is TGTGCCATCAGTGTCCGACAGGGGATGAATTCACCCCTCCACTTT.

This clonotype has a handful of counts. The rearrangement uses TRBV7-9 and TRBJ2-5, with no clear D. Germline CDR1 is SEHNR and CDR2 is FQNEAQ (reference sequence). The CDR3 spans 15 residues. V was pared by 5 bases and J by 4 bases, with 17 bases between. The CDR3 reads CASSPPRLEPETQYF. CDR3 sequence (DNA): TGTGCCAGCAGCCCCCCCCGACTCGAACCAGAGACCCAGTACTTC.

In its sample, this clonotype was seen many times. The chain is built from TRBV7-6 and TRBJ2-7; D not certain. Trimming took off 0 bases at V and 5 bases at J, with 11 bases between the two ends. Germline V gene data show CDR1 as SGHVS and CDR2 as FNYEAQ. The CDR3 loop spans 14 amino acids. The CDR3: CASSLAPRRDEQYF. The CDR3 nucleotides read TGTGCCAGCAGCTTAGCTCCCAGACGGGACGAGCAGTACTTC. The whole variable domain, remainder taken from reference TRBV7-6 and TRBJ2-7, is GAGVSQSPRYKVTKRGQDVALRCDPISGHVSLYWYRQALGQGPEFLTYFNYEAQQDKSGLPNDRFSAERPEGSISTLTIQRTEQRDSAMYRCASSLAPRRDEQYFGPGTRLTVT.

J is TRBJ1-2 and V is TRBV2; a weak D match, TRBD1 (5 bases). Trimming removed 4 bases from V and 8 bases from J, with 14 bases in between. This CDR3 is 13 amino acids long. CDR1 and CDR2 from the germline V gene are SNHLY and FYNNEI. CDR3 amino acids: CASSVEGARGYTF. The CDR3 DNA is TGTGCCAGCAGTGTCGAAGGGGCTCGAGGCTACACCTTC.

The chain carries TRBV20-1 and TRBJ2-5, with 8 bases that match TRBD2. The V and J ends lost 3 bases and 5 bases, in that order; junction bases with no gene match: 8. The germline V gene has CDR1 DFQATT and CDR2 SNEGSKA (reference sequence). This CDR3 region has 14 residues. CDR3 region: CSARQMGLGETQYF. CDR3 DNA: TGCAGTGCTAGGCAAATGGGACTAGGCGAGACCCAGTACTTC.

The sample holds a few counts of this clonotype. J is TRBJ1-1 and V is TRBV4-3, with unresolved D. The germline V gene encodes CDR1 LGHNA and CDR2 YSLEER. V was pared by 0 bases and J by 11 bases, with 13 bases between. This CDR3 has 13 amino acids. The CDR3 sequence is CASSQDERVRAFF. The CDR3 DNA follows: TGCGCCAGCAGCCAAGATGAACGAGTGAGGGCTTTCTTT.

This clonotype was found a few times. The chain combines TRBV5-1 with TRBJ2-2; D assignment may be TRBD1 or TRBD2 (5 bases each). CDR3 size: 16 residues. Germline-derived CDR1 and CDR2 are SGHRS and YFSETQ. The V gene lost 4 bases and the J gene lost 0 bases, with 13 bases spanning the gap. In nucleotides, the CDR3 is TGCGCCAGCAGCCCCGGGGCGGTATCGAACACCGGGGAGCTGTTTTTT. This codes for CASSPGAVSNTGELFF.

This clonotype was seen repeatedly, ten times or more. DNA of the CDR3: TGTGCCAGCAGTCCACAAATCGGAGGGGTAGGTTCGGGCACTGAAGCTTTCTTT. Its protein product is CASSPQIGGVGSGTEAFF. This chain connects TRBV11-1 to TRBJ1-1; tentative D call: TRBD1 (5 bases). Trimming removed 6 bases from V and 4 bases from J, with 27 bases in between. Germline V lookup: CDR1 SGHAT, CDR2 FQDESV (reference sequence). The CDR3 consists of 18 residues.

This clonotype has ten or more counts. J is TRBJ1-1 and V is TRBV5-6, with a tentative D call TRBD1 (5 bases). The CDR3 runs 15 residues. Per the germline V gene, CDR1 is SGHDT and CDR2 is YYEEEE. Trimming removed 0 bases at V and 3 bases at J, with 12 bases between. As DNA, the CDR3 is TGTGCCAGCAGCTTGGAGTACAGGCCTTACACTGAAGCTTTCTTT. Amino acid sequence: CASSLEYRPYTEAFF.

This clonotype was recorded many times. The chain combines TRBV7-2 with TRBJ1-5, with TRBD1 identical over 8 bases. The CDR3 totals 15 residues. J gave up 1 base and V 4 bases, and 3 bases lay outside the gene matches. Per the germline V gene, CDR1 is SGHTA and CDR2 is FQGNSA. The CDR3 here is CASSSGGASNQPQHF. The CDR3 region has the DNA TGTGCCAGCAGCTCAGGGGGCGCGAGCAATCAGCCCCAGCATTTT.